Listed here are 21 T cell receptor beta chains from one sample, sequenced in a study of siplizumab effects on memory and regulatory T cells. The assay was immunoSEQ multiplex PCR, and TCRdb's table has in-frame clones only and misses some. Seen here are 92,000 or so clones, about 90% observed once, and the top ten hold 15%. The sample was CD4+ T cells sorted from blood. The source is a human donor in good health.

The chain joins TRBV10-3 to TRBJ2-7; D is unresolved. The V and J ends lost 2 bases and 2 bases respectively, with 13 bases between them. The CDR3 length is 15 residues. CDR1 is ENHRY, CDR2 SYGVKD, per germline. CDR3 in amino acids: CAISEIETRPYEQYF. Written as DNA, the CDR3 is TGTGCCATCAGTGAGATCGAGACTCGCCCCTACGAGCAGTACTTC.

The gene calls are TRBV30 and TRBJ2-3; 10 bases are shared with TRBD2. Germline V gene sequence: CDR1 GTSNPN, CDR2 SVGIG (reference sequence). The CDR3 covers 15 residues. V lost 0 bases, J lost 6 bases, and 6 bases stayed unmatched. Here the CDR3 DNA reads TGTGCCTGGAGTGTACCTAGCGGGAGCCCGGATACGCAGTATTTT. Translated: CAWSVPSGSPDTQYF.

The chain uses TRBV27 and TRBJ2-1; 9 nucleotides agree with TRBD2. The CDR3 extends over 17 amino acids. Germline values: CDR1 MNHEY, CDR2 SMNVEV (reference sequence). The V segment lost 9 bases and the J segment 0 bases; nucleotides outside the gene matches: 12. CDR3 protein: CASKIGTSRSSYNEQFF. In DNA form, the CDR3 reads TGTGCCAGTAAAATCGGGACTAGCCGGAGCTCCTACAATGAGCAGTTCTTC.

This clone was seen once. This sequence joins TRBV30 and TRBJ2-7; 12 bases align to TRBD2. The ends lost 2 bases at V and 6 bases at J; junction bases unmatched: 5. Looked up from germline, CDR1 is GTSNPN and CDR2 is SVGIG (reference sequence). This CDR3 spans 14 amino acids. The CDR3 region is CAWSPGLAGTEQYF. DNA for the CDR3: TGTGCCTGGAGTCCTGGACTAGCGGGAACCGAGCAGTACTTC.

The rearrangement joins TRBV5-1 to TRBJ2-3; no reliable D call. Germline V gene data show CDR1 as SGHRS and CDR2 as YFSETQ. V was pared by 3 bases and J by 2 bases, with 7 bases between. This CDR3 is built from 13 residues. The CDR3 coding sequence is TGCGCCAGCAGCTATATAGTCACAGATACGCAGTATTTT. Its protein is CASSYIVTDTQYF.

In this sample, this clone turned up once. The CDR3 nucleotides are TGTGCCAGCAGCGTAGGGATACCCTCTGGAAACACCATATATTTT. This encodes CASSVGIPSGNTIYF. The chain uses TRBV9 and TRBJ1-3; D not certain. Deletions cut 0 bases from V and 0 bases from J, with 7 bases between. This CDR3 region has 15 residues. Germline CDR1 and CDR2: SGDLS and YYNGEE.

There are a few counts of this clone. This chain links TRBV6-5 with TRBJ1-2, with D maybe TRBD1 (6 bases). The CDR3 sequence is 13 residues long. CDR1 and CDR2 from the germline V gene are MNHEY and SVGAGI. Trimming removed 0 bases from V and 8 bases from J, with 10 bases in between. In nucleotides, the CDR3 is TGTGCCAGCAGTTACTCGCGGGGGCGCGGCTACACCTTC. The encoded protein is CASSYSRGRGYTF.

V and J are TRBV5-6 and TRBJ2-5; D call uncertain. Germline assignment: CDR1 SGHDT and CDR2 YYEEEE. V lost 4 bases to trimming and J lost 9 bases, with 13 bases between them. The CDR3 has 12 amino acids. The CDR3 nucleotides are TGTGCCAGCAGCGACCCTGCTGAGGCCCAGTACTTC. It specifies CASSDPAEAQYF.

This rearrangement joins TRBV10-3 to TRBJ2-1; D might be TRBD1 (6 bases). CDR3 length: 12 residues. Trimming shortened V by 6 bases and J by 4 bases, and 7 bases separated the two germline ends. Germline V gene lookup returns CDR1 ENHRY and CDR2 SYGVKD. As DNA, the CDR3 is TGTGCCATCAGAGACAGGTACAATGAGCAGTTCTTC. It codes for CAIRDRYNEQFF.

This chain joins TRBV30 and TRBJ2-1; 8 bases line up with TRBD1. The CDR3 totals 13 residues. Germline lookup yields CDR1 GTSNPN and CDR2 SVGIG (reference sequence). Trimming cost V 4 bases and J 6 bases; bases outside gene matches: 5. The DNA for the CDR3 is TGTGCCTGGAACACCGACAGGGGCAATGAGCAGTTCTTC. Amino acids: CAWNTDRGNEQFF.

CDR3 DNA sequence: TGTGCCAGCAGCTCGACTAGCGACACAGATACGCAGTATTTT. Amino acids: CASSSTSDTDTQYF. The chain uses TRBV7-3 and TRBJ2-3; TRBD2 aligns across 8 bases. The J segment lost 2 bases and the V segment lost 4 bases, leaving 2 bases of the junction unmatched. Germline CDR1 and CDR2: SGHTA and FQGTGA. The CDR3 totals 14 residues.

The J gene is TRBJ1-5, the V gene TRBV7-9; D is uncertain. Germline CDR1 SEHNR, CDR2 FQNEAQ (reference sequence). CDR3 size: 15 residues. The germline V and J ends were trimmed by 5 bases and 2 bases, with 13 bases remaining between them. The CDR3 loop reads CASSPPGVGNQPQHF. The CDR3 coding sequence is TGTGCCAGCAGCCCACCCGGGGTGGGCAATCAGCCCCAGCATTTT.

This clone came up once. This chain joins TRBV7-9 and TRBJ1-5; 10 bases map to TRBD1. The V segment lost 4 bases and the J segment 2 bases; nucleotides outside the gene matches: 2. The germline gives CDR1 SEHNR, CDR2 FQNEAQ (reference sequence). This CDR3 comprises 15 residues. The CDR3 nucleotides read TGTGCCAGCAGCTCTGGACAGGGGGGCAATCAGCCCCAGCATTTT. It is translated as CASSSGQGGNQPQHF.

In DNA form, the CDR3 reads TGTGCCAGTAGTATACTGGGATTTGAAGCTTTCTTT. This sequence encodes CASSILGFEAFF. J is TRBJ1-1 and V is TRBV19, with D unresolved. Trimming left V 2 bases short and J 7 bases short, with 8 bases between. There are 12 residues in the CDR3. Per germline, CDR1 LNHDA and CDR2 SQIVND (reference sequence).

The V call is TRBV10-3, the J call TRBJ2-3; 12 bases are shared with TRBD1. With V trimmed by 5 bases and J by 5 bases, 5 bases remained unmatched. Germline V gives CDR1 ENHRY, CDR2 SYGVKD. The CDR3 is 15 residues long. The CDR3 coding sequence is TGTGCCATCAGTCCGGGACAGGGGGCTGGAGATACGCAGTATTTT. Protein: CAISPGQGAGDTQYF.

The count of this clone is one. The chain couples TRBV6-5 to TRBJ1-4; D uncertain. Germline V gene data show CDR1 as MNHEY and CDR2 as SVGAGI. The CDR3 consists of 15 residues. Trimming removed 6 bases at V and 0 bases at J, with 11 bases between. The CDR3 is CASSPSFSTNEKLFF. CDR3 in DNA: TGTGCCAGCAGCCCGTCGTTCTCAACTAATGAAAAACTGTTTTTT.

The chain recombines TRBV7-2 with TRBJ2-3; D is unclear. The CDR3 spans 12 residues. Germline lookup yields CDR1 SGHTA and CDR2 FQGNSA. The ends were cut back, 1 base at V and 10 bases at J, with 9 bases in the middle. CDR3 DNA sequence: TGTGCCAGCAGCTTAGATTCTAGTGCGCAGTATTTT. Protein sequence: CASSLDSSAQYF.

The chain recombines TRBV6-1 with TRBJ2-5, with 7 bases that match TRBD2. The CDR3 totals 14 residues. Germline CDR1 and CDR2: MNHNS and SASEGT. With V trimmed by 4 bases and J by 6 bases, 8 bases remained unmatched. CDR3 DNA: TGTGCCAGCAGTGGCGGGGGACCCCGTCAGACCCAGTACTTC. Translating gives CASSGGGPRQTQYF.

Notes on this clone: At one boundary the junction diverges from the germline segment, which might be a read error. The CDR3 nucleotides are TGTGCTAGCACCAAACTAGCGGACTTTTACTACGAGCAGTACTTC. This gives the protein CASTKLADFYYEQYF. The rearrangement uses TRBV6-1 and TRBJ2-7, with 8 bases lining up with TRBD2. CDR1 and CDR2 (germline): MNHNS, SASEGT. The CDR3 has 15 residues.

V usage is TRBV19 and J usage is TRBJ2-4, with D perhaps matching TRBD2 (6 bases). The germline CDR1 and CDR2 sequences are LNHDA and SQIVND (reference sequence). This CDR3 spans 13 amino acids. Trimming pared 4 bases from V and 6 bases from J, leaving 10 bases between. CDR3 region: CASSTRDLNIQYF. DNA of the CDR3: TGTGCCAGTAGTACGAGGGACTTAAACATTCAGTACTTC.

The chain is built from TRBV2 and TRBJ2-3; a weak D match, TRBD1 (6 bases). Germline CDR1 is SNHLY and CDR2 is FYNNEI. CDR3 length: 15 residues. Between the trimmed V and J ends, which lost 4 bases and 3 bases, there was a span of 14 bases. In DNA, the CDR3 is TGTGCCAGCAGTGGGGTCTCAAGGGGGACAGATACGCAGTATTTT. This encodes CASSGVSRGTDTQYF.